These T cell receptor beta chains were read from a single sample in a study of blood T cells in healthy people across ages. TCRdb used MiXCR to reprocess the 5' RACE reads, holding one entry per CDR3 protein. The sample lists roughly 800,000 distinct CDR3 sequences; 20% to 30% were seen once. These data also featured in a second study, about T cells of mothers and their children.

Sequenced: blood. These receptors all stem from a boy under 18 in good health. Each CDR3 is given with its conserved first and last residue. The D gene is left open where the match is weak. Size tells how often a clone was seen (once, few, many) or the class of an expanded clone, and some rows leave it out.

V gene,D gene,J gene,clone size,CDR3 DNA,CDR3 protein
TRBV2,NA,TRBJ2-5,NA,TGTGCCAGCAGTGAGTCCCAGCGTCCAGCCGAGACCCAGTACTTC,CASSESQRPAETQYF
TRBV3-1,TRBD2,TRBJ2-7,NA,TGTGCCGCTGGGGGGGAGCGGGCATACGAGCAGTACTTC,CAAGGERAYEQYF
TRBV11-3,NA,TRBJ1-5,NA,TGTGCCAGCAGCTTAGTCAAGGCAGATAGCAATCAGCCCCAGCATTTT,CASSLVKADSNQPQHF
TRBV7-2,TRBD2,TRBJ2-3,few,TGTGCCAGCAGCTTGTCCGGGACTAGCGGGACCAACACAGATACGCAGTATTTT,CASSLSGTSGTNTDTQYF
TRBV29-1,NA,TRBJ2-7,NA,TGCAGCGTTGTATTAGGGTGGCGCGGCGCGACGGGGGAGCAGTACTTC,CSVVLGWRGATGEQYF
TRBV6-1,NA,TRBJ1-3,few,TGTGCCAGCAGTGCCATCGGGCCGAGGGGTGTTGGTGGTGGAAACACCATATATTTT,CASSAIGPRGVGGGNTIYF
TRBV5-1,NA,TRBJ1-2,NA,TGCGCCAGCAGCTTGGATAGGACCATCTATGGCTACACCTTC,CASSLDRTIYGYTF
TRBV29-1,TRBD2,TRBJ2-3,NA,TGCAGCGTTGGACTAGCGGGAGGAGGGGCAGATACGCAGTATTTT,CSVGLAGGGADTQYF
TRBV18,TRBD1,TRBJ2-5,NA,TGTGCCAGCTCACCACCCCAAGGACAGGGCGGAGAGACCCAGTACTTC,CASSPPQGQGGETQYF
TRBV7-2,TRBD1,TRBJ1-3,few,TGTGCCAGCAGCCCACGACAGGGGGCGAGCTCTGGAAACACCATATATTTT,CASSPRQGASSGNTIYF
TRBV20-1,NA,TRBJ2-3,NA,TGCAGTGCAGAAAAGGCCTTTGAAGAGTCTAGCACAGATACGCAGTATTTT,CSAEKAFEESSTDTQYF
TRBV29-1,NA,TRBJ1-2,NA,TGCAGCGTTGACGGTGGGGGGCCCGGCTACACCTTC,CSVDGGGPGYTF
TRBV21-1,NA,TRBJ2-1,NA,TGTGCCAGCAGCACCGATTTGGGACTCACCAACAATGAGCAGTTCTTC,CASSTDLGLTNNEQFF
TRBV5-4,NA,TRBJ2-3,NA,TGTGCCAGCAGCTCGGCCGGGACAAAGAGCACAGATACGCAGTATTTT,CASSSAGTKSTDTQYF
TRBV6-2/TRBV6-3,NA,TRBJ2-7,NA,TGTGCCGGCAGTTACTCCAGAACAAGGGCCACGACCTACGAGCAGTACTTC,CAGSYSRTRATTYEQYF
TRBV15,NA,TRBJ1-1,few,TGTGCCACCAGCAGAGAATGGCCAACCCCTGAAGCTTTCTTT,CATSREWPTPEAFF
TRBV3-1,NA,TRBJ2-1,NA,TGTGCCAGCAGCCAGGGGACTGCCTACAATGAGCAGTTCTTC,CASSQGTAYNEQFF
TRBV2,NA,TRBJ1-1,NA,TGTGCCAGCGGGAAGGGATACACTGAAGCTTTCTTT,CASGKGYTEAFF
TRBV29-1,NA,TRBJ1-1,once,TGCAGCGTTTTCACCTCCCCGACCTTGAACACTGAAGCTTTCTTT,CSVFTSPTLNTEAFF
TRBV27,NA,TRBJ1-4,NA,TGTGCCAGCAGTTTATCTCTGGCAGGAAATGAAAAACTGTTTTTT,CASSLSLAGNEKLFF
TRBV24-1,NA,TRBJ2-5,NA,TGTGCCACCAGTGATGCCGGAACCGTGACCCAGTACTTC,CATSDAGTVTQYF
TRBV11-2,TRBD1,TRBJ1-4,few,TGTGCCAGCAGCCCCAGGACAGGGGGCGGTGAAAAACTGTTTTTT,CASSPRTGGGEKLFF
TRBV29-1,NA,TRBJ2-6,NA,TGCAGCGACTCTGGGGCCAACGTCCTGACTTTC,CSDSGANVLTF
TRBV3-1,NA,TRBJ2-1,NA,TGTGCCAGCAGCCAAGGGCAGGGTGAGCAGTTCTTC,CASSQGQGEQFF
TRBV4-3,NA,TRBJ2-5,few,TGCGCCAGCAGCCAAGATAGGGCTAGCCCAGAGACCCAGTACTTC,CASSQDRASPETQYF
TRBV6-5,NA,TRBJ1-2,NA,TGTGCCAGCAGCCCAGTGGGGTCTAACTATGGCTACACCTTC,CASSPVGSNYGYTF
TRBV13,TRBD1,TRBJ2-1,NA,TGTGCCAGCAGCTGGGGGACAGATCAGTACAATGAGCAGTTCTTC,CASSWGTDQYNEQFF
TRBV18,NA,TRBJ1-2,few,TGTGCCAGCTCACCACCCGAGGAAACAGAAGCTAACTATGGCTACATCTTC,CASSPPEETEANYGYIF
TRBV6-1,NA,TRBJ2-4,NA,TGTGCCAGCAGTGACGCCGGGGGCTCCGACATTCAGTACTTC,CASSDAGGSDIQYF
TRBV20-1,NA,TRBJ2-7,NA,TGCAGTGCTGGCGAATCGGGACCTAGAAACTACGAGCAGTACTTC,CSAGESGPRNYEQYF
TRBV11-2,NA,TRBJ2-2,NA,TGTGCCAGCAGCTTAGATAGCTCCAGGTGGAGGGGGGGCGCTTCCGGGGACACCGGGGAGCTGTTTTTT,CASSLDSSRWRGGASGDTGELFF
TRBV28,TRBD1,TRBJ1-2,NA,TGTGCCAGCAATTTATCACAGGGGACCTATGGCTACACCTTC,CASNLSQGTYGYTF